A single sample gave rise to the 16 T cell receptor beta chains below, sequenced in a study of graft-versus-host responses after intestinal transplantation. Generated by immunoSEQ multiplex PCR, the TCRdb table keeps only in-frame clones and is missing some. The data hold approximately 82,000 clones, with roughly 93% observed a single time. These receptors have no identified antigens. The starting material was unstimulated CD8+ T cells sorted from spleen or lymph node cells, obtained before transplant. These receptors came from a human donor who was the organ donor for an intestinal transplant.

The J gene is TRBJ1-1, the V gene TRBV5-4, with 7 bases aligning to TRBD1. Germline assignment: CDR1 SGHNT and CDR2 YYREEE (reference sequence). The CDR3 has 17 residues. V was clipped by 0 bases and J by 0 bases; unmatched bases: 8. The CDR3 DNA reads as TGTGCCAGCAGCTTGGGGGGACCGGGACAGATGAACACTGAAGCTTTCTTT. It encodes CASSLGGPGQMNTEAFF.

This chain links TRBV6-5 with TRBJ2-1; 7 nucleotides agree with TRBD2. CDR3 length: 13 residues. Germline CDR1 and CDR2: MNHEY and SVGAGI. The V segment lost 4 bases and the J segment 4 bases; nucleotides outside the gene matches: 1. CDR3 amino acids: CASSWGGYNEQFF. DNA for the CDR3: TGTGCCAGCAGTTGGGGAGGGTACAATGAGCAGTTCTTC.

In this sample, this clone turned up once. The chain combines TRBV4-1 with TRBJ2-2; no clear D. Trimming took off 0 bases at V and 0 bases at J, with 8 bases between the two ends. Germline lookup yields CDR1 MGHRA and CDR2 YSYEKL. The CDR3 runs to 16 residues. Written as DNA, the CDR3 is TGCGCCAGCAGCCAAGAAGTGGGCGCGAACACCGGGGAGCTGTTTTTT. It codes for CASSQEVGANTGELFF.

The rearrangement links TRBV4-1 to TRBJ1-1, with D possibly being TRBD1 (5 bases). V lost 4 bases and J 4 bases, leaving 16 bases between the germline ends. Germline CDR1 MGHRA, CDR2 YSYEKL. This CDR3 contains 15 residues. In nucleotides, the CDR3 is TGCGCCAGCAGCCCCGCGGGGGGATCGGGCACTGAAGCTTTCTTT. Its translation: CASSPAGGSGTEAFF.

This clone has just one count. The rearrangement links TRBV7-9 to TRBJ1-1; 10 nucleotides align to TRBD1. Germline lookup yields CDR1 SEHNR and CDR2 FQNEAQ (reference sequence). V was pared by 4 bases and J by 3 bases, with 8 bases of the junction left unmatched. The CDR3 extends over 16 amino acids. CDR3 bases: TGTGCCAGCAGCTCGGAGACAGGGGGCGTGTACACTGAAGCTTTCTTT. It specifies CASSSETGGVYTEAFF.

Only one count was recorded for this clone. This chain connects TRBV12-5 to TRBJ2-5; 12 bases fit TRBD2. This CDR3 region has 17 residues. V lost 5 bases, J lost 1 base, and 8 bases stayed unmatched. The germline CDR1 and CDR2 sequences are LGHNT and FRNRAP. Here the CDR3 reads CASGGGELAGGQETQYF. As DNA, the CDR3 is TGTGCTAGTGGTGGGGGAGAACTAGCGGGAGGCCAAGAGACCCAGTACTTC.

The chain carries TRBV13 and TRBJ2-1; D unclear. V lost 8 bases and J lost 6, with 17 bases in between. CDR1 PRHDT and CDR2 FYEKMQ come from the germline V gene (reference sequence). The CDR3 is 14 residues long. In DNA form, the CDR3 reads TGTGCCAGCGTCCCGGCCACTGACTCCAATGAGCAGTTCTTC. It encodes CASVPATDSNEQFF. The full variable domain, its missing parts supplied by reference TRBV13 and TRBJ2-1, is AAGVIQSPRHLIKEKRETATLKCYPIPRHDTVYWYQQGPGQDPQFLISFYEKMQSDKGSIPDRFSAQQFSDYHSELNMSSLELGDSALYFCASVPATDSNEQFFGPGTRLTVL.

The chain combines TRBV15 with TRBJ2-3; a possible D gene is TRBD2 (6 bases). The CDR3 totals 20 residues. V was trimmed by 2 bases and J by 8 bases, leaving 32 bases between them. Germline CDR1 reads LNHNV; CDR2 reads YYDKDF (reference sequence). CDR3 in amino acids: CATSRLTPNIVRISEGTQYF. The DNA for the CDR3 is TGTGCCACCAGCAGACTAACCCCAAACATCGTCCGCATCTCGGAGGGTACGCAGTATTTT.

V usage is TRBV11-2 and J usage is TRBJ1-6; TRBD1 matches 7 bases. The V gene end was trimmed by 1 base and the J gene end by 6 bases; junction bases not matched to a gene: 3. The length of the CDR3 is 15 residues. Per germline, CDR1 SGHAT and CDR2 FQNNGV. Here the CDR3 reads CASSLGQGSNSPLHF. The CDR3 bases are TGTGCCAGCAGCTTAGGACAGGGCAGTAATTCACCCCTCCACTTT.

V usage is TRBV28 and J usage is TRBJ2-7, with TRBD2 as a possible D gene (7 bases). Per germline, CDR1 MDHEN and CDR2 SYDVKM. The CDR3 runs to 12 residues. In DNA, the CDR3 is TGTGCGGGGGGGGCGGGAGTCTCCGAGCAGTACTTC. As protein: CAGGAGVSEQYF.

The chain is built from TRBV7-6 and TRBJ1-3, with 9 nucleotides matching TRBD1. The germline V gene has CDR1 SGHVS and CDR2 FNYEAQ. V lost 5 bases, J lost 7 bases, and 6 bases stayed unmatched. The CDR3 has 14 residues. CDR3 sequence (DNA): TGTGCCAGCAGCAAAGGACAGGGGAGGAACACCATATATTTT. Amino acid sequence: CASSKGQGRNTIYF.

V is TRBV7-6 and J is TRBJ2-3; D remains unclear. Germline V gives CDR1 SGHVS, CDR2 FNYEAQ. The CDR3 has 14 amino acids. V lost 1 base and J lost 5, with 10 bases in between. Written as DNA, the CDR3 is TGTGCCAGCAGCTTAGTTATGGAGCAAGATACGCAGTATTTT. Its protein product is CASSLVMEQDTQYF.

The chain carries TRBV7-9 and TRBJ2-2; weak D call: TRBD2 (5 bases). V gave up 5 bases and J gave up 6 bases, with 19 bases separating them. In germline, CDR1 is SEHNR, CDR2 FQNEAQ (reference sequence). The CDR3 has 16 amino acids. DNA of the CDR3: TGTGCCAGCAGCCCTTCCCCCGGACTTGTTCCCGGGGAGCTGTTTTTT. It is translated as CASSPSPGLVPGELFF.

This chain uses TRBV5-1 with TRBJ1-5, with TRBD1 identical over 8 bases. Germline assignment: CDR1 SGHRS and CDR2 YFSETQ. The CDR3 has 17 amino acids. The ends lost 2 bases at V and 1 base at J; junction bases unmatched: 8. The CDR3 coding sequence is TGCGCCAGCAGCTTTGACAGGGGTGCGCCAAGCAATCAGCCCCAGCATTTT. Its protein product is CASSFDRGAPSNQPQHF.

The J gene is TRBJ2-3, the V gene TRBV4-1, with 9 bases fitting TRBD2. In germline, CDR1 is MGHRA, CDR2 YSYEKL. CDR3 length equals 15 residues. Germline trimming cut 1 base from V and 5 bases from J; bases unmatched to any gene: 4. CDR3 DNA: TGCGCCAGCAGCCAAGGATCACTAGCGGGAGATACGCAGTATTTT. Encoded protein: CASSQGSLAGDTQYF.

The chain carries TRBV27 and TRBJ2-3; 7 nucleotides align to TRBD2. V lost 2 bases to trimming and J lost 4 bases; unmatched junction nucleotides: 6. This CDR3 has 15 amino acids. The germline gives CDR1 MNHEY, CDR2 SMNVEV (reference sequence). The CDR3 here is CASSLLAGVADTQYF. The CDR3, as DNA: TGTGCCAGCAGTTTACTGGCGGGAGTCGCAGATACGCAGTATTTT.